These 6 T cell receptor beta chains share one sample of origin, sequenced in a study of T cells after yellow fever vaccination. One entry per CDR3 protein, called by TCRdb with MiXCR from the 5' RACE reads. This table holds approximately 47,000 distinct CDR3 sequences, around 6.4% found once. The sample was PBMCs, either bulk or a sorted T-cell subset (CD4+, CD8+, memory, or dextramer-sorted; not recorded which), taken 45 days after the yellow fever booster vaccination. The source is a man under 40 who received the YFV17D yellow fever vaccine.

This clonotype has at least ten counts. The rearrangement joins TRBV20-1 to TRBJ2-1; D tentatively fits TRBD1 or TRBD2 (5 bases each). V was trimmed by 3 bases and J by 7 bases, leaving 13 bases between them. The germline CDR1 and CDR2 sequences are DFQATT and SNEGSKA (reference sequence). The CDR3 loop spans 13 amino acids. In nucleotides, the CDR3 is TGCAGTGCTAGTACGGGATGGGGGAATGAGCAGTTCTTC. Protein sequence: CSASTGWGNEQFF.

This clonotype came up many times. The chain has TRBV20-1 and TRBJ2-5; D may be TRBD2 (6 bases). The CDR3 length is 14 residues. Trimming took off 1 base at V and 5 bases at J, with 14 bases between the two ends. Germline CDR1 is DFQATT and CDR2 is SNEGSKA (reference sequence). The CDR3 DNA reads TGCAGTGCTAGAGTAGGAGGGAGTAGGGAGACCCAGTACTTC. It specifies CSARVGGSRETQYF.

This clonotype was picked up a small number of times. The J gene is TRBJ1-1, the V gene TRBV4-2; D ambiguous. This CDR3 spans 14 amino acids. Germline V gives CDR1 LGHNA, CDR2 YNFKEQ. The germline V and J ends were trimmed by 1 base and 5 bases, with 11 bases remaining between them. CDR3 sequence (DNA): TGTGCCAGCAGCCAAGCCGCGGTAGGGACTGAAGCTTTCTTT. Translated, it gives CASSQAAVGTEAFF.

This clonotype appeared many times. The CDR3 DNA is TGCGCCAGCAGCTTGGGACTAGCAGAAGGCTCCTACAATGAGCAGTTCTTC. This encodes CASSLGLAEGSYNEQFF. This chain links TRBV5-1 with TRBJ2-1, with 7 bases matching TRBD2. The CDR3 runs 17 residues. CDR1 and CDR2 (germline): SGHRS, YFSETQ. V lost 0 bases and J lost 0; bases outside the gene matches: 6.

Remarks on this clonotype: One junction end disagrees with the germline gene, perhaps due to a read error. This chain links TRBV20-1 with TRBJ2-7, with D unresolved. CDR1 DFQATT and CDR2 SNEGSKA come from the germline V gene (reference sequence). This CDR3 region has 12 residues. CDR3 DNA: TGCAGTGCTAGCCCAACAATTACCGAGCAGTGCTTC. It translates to CSASPTITEQCF.

This clonotype has only a few counts. V usage is TRBV5-4 and J usage is TRBJ2-3; possible D gene TRBD2, 6 bases. Trimming cost V 4 bases and J 5 bases, with 17 bases left between them. The CDR3 length is 15 residues. In germline, CDR1 is SGHNT, CDR2 YYREEE (reference sequence). CDR3 sequence (DNA): TGTGCCAGCAGCCTCGACGGGGGTTTAGGAGATACGCAGTATTTT. This sequence encodes CASSLDGGLGDTQYF. Full variable domain (missing parts from reference TRBV5-4 and TRBJ2-3): ETGVTQSPTHLIKTRGQQVTLRCSSQSGHNTVSWYQQALGQGPQFIFQYYREEENGRGNFPPRFSGLQFPNYSSELNVNALELDDSALYLCASSLDGGLGDTQYFGPGTRLTVL.